This TCR beta chain was captured in a study of T cell repertoires in cytomegalovirus infection. With respect to this clonotype: What it recognizes is unknown.

CDR1 is SGHTA and CDR2 is FQGNSA in the germline V gene. CDR3 length equals 18 residues. Trimming at V came to 5 bases and at J to 6 bases, leaving 14 bases not matched to a gene. Whole-study findings and limits: Accumulated public TCR beta family frequency recognized individuals carrying CMV together with the relevant HLA. Across the ex vivo response, the dominant clonotypes were HLA-C-restricted CMV-specific TCR beta clonotypes.

Each CDR3 protein gets one entry after TCRdb re-called the reads with MiXCR. Found here are roughly 730,000 distinct CDR3 sequences, roughly 30% of them singletons; the top ten hold roughly 18%. Sequences were derived from cultured PBMCs, sampled from culture after CMV antigen stimulation. J is TRBJ2-1 and V is TRBV7-2, with 12 bases identical to TRBD2. This TCR came from a human donor in good health (CMV status not recorded). Some clones in this sample may be carry-over from other donors' samples. CDR3 nucleotide sequence: TGTGCCAGCAGCCAGGAACTAGCGGGAGGCCCAACCCTCAATGAGCAGTTCTTC. Amino acids: CASSQELAGGPTLNEQFF.